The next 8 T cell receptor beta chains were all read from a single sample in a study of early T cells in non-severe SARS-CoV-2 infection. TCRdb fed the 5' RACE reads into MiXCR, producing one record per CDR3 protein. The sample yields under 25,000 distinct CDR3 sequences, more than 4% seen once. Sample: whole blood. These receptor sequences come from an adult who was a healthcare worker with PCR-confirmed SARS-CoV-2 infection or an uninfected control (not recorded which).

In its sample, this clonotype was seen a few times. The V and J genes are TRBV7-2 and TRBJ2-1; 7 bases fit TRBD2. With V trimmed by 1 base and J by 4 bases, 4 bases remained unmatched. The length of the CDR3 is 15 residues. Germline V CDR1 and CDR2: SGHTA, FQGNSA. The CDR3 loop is CASSLVGGTYNEQFF. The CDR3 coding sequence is TGTGCCAGCAGCTTAGTGGGGGGGACTTACAATGAGCAGTTCTTC.

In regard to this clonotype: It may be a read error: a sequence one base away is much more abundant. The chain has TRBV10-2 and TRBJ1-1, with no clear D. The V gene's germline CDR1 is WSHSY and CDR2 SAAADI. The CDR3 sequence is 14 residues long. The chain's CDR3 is CTSSEPMENTEAFF. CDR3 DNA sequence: TGCACCAGCAGTGAACCGATGGAGAACACTGAAGCTTTCTTT.

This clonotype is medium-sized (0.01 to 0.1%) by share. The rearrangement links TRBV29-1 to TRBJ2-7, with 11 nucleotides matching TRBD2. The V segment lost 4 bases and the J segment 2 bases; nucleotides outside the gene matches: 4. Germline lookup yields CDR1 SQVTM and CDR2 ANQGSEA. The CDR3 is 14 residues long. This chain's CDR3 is CSVAGTSGTYEQYF. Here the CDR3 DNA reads TGCAGCGTTGCCGGGACTAGCGGAACCTACGAGCAGTACTTC.

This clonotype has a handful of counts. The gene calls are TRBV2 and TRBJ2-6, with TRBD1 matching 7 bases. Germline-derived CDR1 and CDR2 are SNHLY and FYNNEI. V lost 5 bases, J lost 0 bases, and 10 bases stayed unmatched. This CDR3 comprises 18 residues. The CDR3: CASSYDRVLPSGANVLTF. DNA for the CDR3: TGTGCCAGCAGTTACGACAGGGTTCTTCCCTCTGGGGCCAACGTCCTGACTTTC.

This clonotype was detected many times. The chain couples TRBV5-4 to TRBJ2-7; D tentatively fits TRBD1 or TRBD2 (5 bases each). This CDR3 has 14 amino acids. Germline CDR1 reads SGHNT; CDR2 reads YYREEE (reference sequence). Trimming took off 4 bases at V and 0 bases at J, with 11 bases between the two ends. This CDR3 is CASSGTSGSYEQYF. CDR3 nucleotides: TGTGCCAGCAGCGGGACGTCCGGCTCCTACGAGCAGTACTTC.

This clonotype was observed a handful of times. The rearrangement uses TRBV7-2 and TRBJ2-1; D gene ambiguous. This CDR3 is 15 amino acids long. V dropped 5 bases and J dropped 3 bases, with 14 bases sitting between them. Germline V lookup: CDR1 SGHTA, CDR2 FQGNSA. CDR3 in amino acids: CASSPPPDLYNEQFF. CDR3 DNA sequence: TGTGCCAGCAGCCCCCCGCCAGATCTCTACAATGAGCAGTTCTTC.

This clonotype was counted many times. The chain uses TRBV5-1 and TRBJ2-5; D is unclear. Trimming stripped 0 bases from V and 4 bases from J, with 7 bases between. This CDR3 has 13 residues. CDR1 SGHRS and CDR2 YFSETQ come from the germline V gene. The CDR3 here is CASSLEGRETQYF. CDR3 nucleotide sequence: TGCGCCAGCAGCTTGGAGGGCAGAGAGACCCAGTACTTC.

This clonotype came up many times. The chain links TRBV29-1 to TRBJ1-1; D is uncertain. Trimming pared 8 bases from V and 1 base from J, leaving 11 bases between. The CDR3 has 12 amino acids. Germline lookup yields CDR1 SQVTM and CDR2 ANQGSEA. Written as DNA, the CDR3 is TGCAGCACCCGACGGCAGAACACTGAAGCTTTCTTT. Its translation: CSTRRQNTEAFF.